The 18 T cell receptor beta chains presented below share a single source sample, sequenced in a study of blood T cell repertoires in COVID-19. Profiling relied on immunoSEQ multiplex PCR, and the TCRdb table lists in-frame clones only, not all of them. The sample gives about half a million clones, approximately 91% of which show up once; more than 7.5% is in the top ten. Material: PBMCs or T cells enriched from blood (not recorded which). Receptors were obtained from a woman in her sixties who had recovered from COVID-19.

This CDR3 reads CAIRGDSSNSPLHF. CDR3 nucleotides: TGTGCCATCAGGGGGGACAGCTCTAATTCACCCCTCCACTTT. The V call is TRBV10-3, the J call TRBJ1-6; 7 nucleotides match TRBD1. This CDR3 has 14 amino acids. J gave up 6 bases and V 6 bases, and 5 bases lay outside the gene matches. Germline CDR1 is ENHRY and CDR2 is SYGVKD.

The rearrangement links TRBV12-3 or TRBV12-4 to TRBJ1-2, with a tentative D call TRBD1 (5 bases). Trimming left V 5 bases short and J 4 bases short, with 8 bases between. CDR3 length equals 12 residues. In nucleotides, the CDR3 is TGTGCCAGCAGTACAGGATTCTATGGCTACACCTTC. Encoded protein: CASSTGFYGYTF.

This chain uses TRBV19 with TRBJ2-5; 7 positions agree with TRBD1. The junction had 3 bases not matched to a gene; V was cut back by 3 bases and J by 2 bases. This CDR3 has 14 amino acids. The germline V gene has CDR1 LNHDA and CDR2 SQIVND (reference sequence). CDR3 nucleotides: TGTGCCAGTAGTATTACAGGGGTACAAGAGACCCAGTACTTC. It yields the protein CASSITGVQETQYF.

The chain is built from TRBV10-3 and TRBJ2-7; TRBD2 agrees at 10 bases. The CDR3 runs 16 residues. The V and J ends lost 5 bases and 4 bases, in that order; junction bases with no gene match: 11. Germline values: CDR1 ENHRY, CDR2 SYGVKD. Here the CDR3 reads CAISRSSGGLDYEQYV. The DNA for the CDR3 is TGTGCCATCAGTCGATCTAGCGGGGGCCTCGATTACGAGCAGTACGTC.

The chain is built from TRBV4-1 and TRBJ1-6; D is uncertain. The V end lost 0 bases, the J end lost 7 bases, and 4 bases lay between the germline ends. Germline CDR1 and CDR2: MGHRA and YSYEKL. This CDR3 contains 13 residues. CDR3 protein: CASSQDKNSPLHF. The CDR3 DNA reads TGCGCCAGCAGCCAAGACAAAAATTCACCCCTCCACTTT.

The chain employs TRBV14 and TRBJ2-5; maybe TRBD1 (5 bases). Trimming shortened V by 8 bases and J by 0 bases, and 10 bases separated the two germline ends. The CDR3 consists of 13 residues. CDR1 and CDR2 from the germline V gene are SGHDN and FVKESK. The CDR3 nucleotides read TGTGCCAGCCAGACAGACTACCAAGAGACCCAGTACTTC. Translation: CASQTDYQETQYF.

The rearrangement links TRBV2 to TRBJ1-5; D is uncertain. Trimming took off 6 bases at V and 2 bases at J, with 11 bases between the two ends. Looked up from germline, CDR1 is SNHLY and CDR2 is FYNNEI. CDR3 length equals 14 residues. In DNA form, the CDR3 reads TGTGCCAGCAGCGCTCCCGGGGGCAATCAGCCCCAGCATTTT. As protein: CASSAPGGNQPQHF. Supplemented by reference TRBV2 and TRBJ1-5, the full variable domain reads EPEVTQTPSHQVTQMGQEVILRCVPISNHLYFYWYRQILGQKVEFLVSFYNNEISEKSEIFDDQFSVERPDGSNFTLKIRSTKLEDSAMYFCASSAPGGNQPQHFGDGTRLSIL.

The chain has TRBV24-1 and TRBJ1-5; 9 bases line up with TRBD1. The CDR3 runs to 16 residues. V shed 5 bases and J 3 bases; nucleotides not matched to a gene: 7. Germline loops: CDR1 KGHDR, CDR2 SFDVKD. The CDR3 loop reads CATSARTGAPNQPQHF. The CDR3 nucleotides read TGTGCCACCAGTGCCCGGACAGGGGCGCCCAATCAGCCCCAGCATTTT.

V usage is TRBV24-1 and J usage is TRBJ2-5; the match to TRBD2 covers 10 bases. The CDR3 runs to 15 residues. With 5 bases clipped from V and 5 bases from J, the junction kept 7 bases outside the gene matches. Germline CDR1 is KGHDR and CDR2 is SFDVKD. The CDR3 sequence: CATSVSGGAKETQYF. The DNA of the CDR3 is TGTGCCACCAGTGTAAGCGGGGGGGCTAAGGAGACCCAGTACTTC.

As for this clone: Other DNA sequences in the same sample also yield this CDR3. The rearrangement uses TRBV7-2 and TRBJ2-1; D perhaps matches TRBD2 (6 bases). CDR3 length: 14 amino acids. The V end lost 0 bases, the J end lost 3 bases, and 6 bases lay between the germline ends. CDR1 SGHTA and CDR2 FQGNSA come from the germline V gene. The CDR3 DNA reads TGTGCCAGCAGCTTAGCGGGGGGCTACAATGAGCAGTTCTTC. It yields the protein CASSLAGGYNEQFF.

The gene calls are TRBV3-1 (or the pseudogene TRBV3-2) and TRBJ2-4; D may be TRBD2 (7 bases). From germline, CDR1 is LGHDT and CDR2 YNNKEL (reference sequence). Trimming pared 7 bases from V and 9 bases from J, leaving 16 bases between. There are 13 residues in the CDR3. The chain's CDR3 is CASKGGTEFIQYF. CDR3 DNA: TGTGCCAGCAAGGGGGGGACTGAGTTCATTCAGTACTTC.

The chain has TRBV5-1 and TRBJ1-2; no definite D call. The ends were cut back, 7 bases at V and 1 base at J, with 14 bases in the middle. Per the germline V gene, CDR1 is SGHRS and CDR2 is YFSETQ. The CDR3 has 14 residues. CDR3 residues: CASSQAALNYGYTF. In nucleotides, the CDR3 is TGCGCCAGCTCGCAGGCCGCCCTTAACTATGGCTACACCTTC.

This chain links TRBV2 with TRBJ1-6, with 8 bases fitting TRBD1. In germline, CDR1 is SNHLY, CDR2 FYNNEI. V was pared by 7 bases and J by 9 bases, with 11 bases of the junction left unmatched. CDR3 length: 15 residues. The CDR3 DNA follows: TGTGCCAGCAAACAGACGCAGGGGGCCTCTTCACCCCTCCACTTT. Translation: CASKQTQGASSPLHF.

This clone was found once. The rearrangement uses TRBV10-3 and TRBJ1-6; TRBD1 aligns across 9 bases. The germline V gene encodes CDR1 ENHRY and CDR2 SYGVKD. This CDR3 is 22 amino acids long. V shed 5 bases, J shed 1 base, and the junction held 21 bases outside the gene matches. CDR3 sequence: CAISRGPWGTGSSGSYNSPLHF. CDR3 DNA: TGTGCCATCAGTCGGGGTCCCTGGGGGACAGGGAGCTCGGGGTCCTATAATTCACCCCTCCACTTT.

The V call is TRBV4-2, the J call TRBJ1-6, with D perhaps matching TRBD1 (5 bases). V lost 3 bases and J 7 bases, leaving 19 bases between the germline ends. CDR1 is LGHNA and CDR2 is YNFKEQ in the germline V gene. This CDR3 spans 17 amino acids. DNA of the CDR3: TGTGCCAGCAGCCAGAAGGTAACACAGGAGTACAATTCACCCCTCCACTTT. Encoded protein: CASSQKVTQEYNSPLHF.

Here the CDR3 DNA reads TGTGCCAGCAGCCGAAGGACAGGGGAGGACACCATATATTTT. Its protein product is CASSRRTGEDTIYF. This rearrangement joins TRBV13 to TRBJ1-3; 9 positions match TRBD1. V shed 5 bases and J 8 bases; nucleotides not matched to a gene: 7. Germline CDR1 PRHDT, CDR2 FYEKMQ (reference sequence). The CDR3 spans 14 residues.

The rearrangement joins TRBV12-5 to TRBJ1-4; tentatively, D is TRBD1 (6 bases). The CDR3 loop spans 17 amino acids. The V and J ends lost 1 base and 1 base respectively, with 13 bases between them. CDR1 is LGHNT, CDR2 FRNRAP, per germline. The CDR3 loop reads CASGLAPYRETNEKLFF. Written as DNA, the CDR3 is TGTGCTAGTGGTTTGGCCCCATACAGGGAAACTAATGAAAAACTGTTTTTT.

This chain joins TRBV7-9 and TRBJ2-1; D call uncertain. Trimming took off 5 bases at V and 7 bases at J, with 6 bases between the two ends. CDR3 length: 11 residues. The V gene's germline CDR1 is SEHNR and CDR2 FQNEAQ (reference sequence). CDR3 loop: CASSLRNEQFF. CDR3 DNA: TGTGCCAGCAGCCTTCGGAATGAGCAGTTCTTC.